The 7 T cell receptor beta chains listed next were all sequenced from one sample in a study of human T cells and chemical hapten exposure. Regarding time point: pre-sensitization, week 0. Treatment here: therapeutic diphenylcyclopropenone sensitization with weekly scalp DPC. Unfractionated whole blood yielded the extracted total RNA. TCRdb independently ran MiXCR on the RACE reads; one entry per CDR3 protein. The sample carries approximately 32,000 distinct CDR3 sequences, 10% to 15% recorded once. The source material was whole blood, sampled in connection with sensitization to the hapten diphenylcyclopropenone (DPC). These receptors all stem from a woman aged 40 to 50 with alopecia areata. Some clones in this sample may be carry-over from other donors' samples.

V is TRBV2 and J is TRBJ2-3, with 7 bases aligning to TRBD2. Germline trimming cut 4 bases from V and 1 base from J; bases unmatched to any gene: 5. The CDR3 spans 15 residues. Germline V CDR1 and CDR2: SNHLY, FYNNEI. The CDR3 DNA follows: TGTGCCAGCAGTGCTGAGGGAGGGCGCACAGATACGCAGTATTTT. Encoded protein: CASSAEGGRTDTQYF.

This rearrangement joins TRBV12-3 or TRBV12-4 to TRBJ2-1, with 7 positions matching TRBD2. The CDR3 sequence is 14 residues long. Trimming at V came to 6 bases and at J to 5 bases, leaving 7 bases not matched to a gene. CDR3 in amino acids: CASRTGTTHNEQFF. The CDR3, as DNA: TGTGCCAGCAGAACCGGGACTACTCACAATGAGCAGTTCTTC.

This clonotype has at least ten counts. The rearrangement joins TRBV28 to TRBJ1-2, with D unresolved. The CDR3 loop spans 14 amino acids. The germline CDR1 and CDR2 sequences are MDHEN and SYDVKM. The germline V and J ends were trimmed by 3 bases and 1 base, with 9 bases remaining between them. CDR3 DNA sequence: TGTGCCAGCAGTTTCCCCCTGATTAACTATGGCTACACCTTC. Translating it yields CASSFPLINYGYTF.

This clonotype was seen more than once but under ten times. For the CDR3, the DNA is TGCAGTGCTAAAGGGGTAGGCACCTACGAGCAGTACTTC. Encoded protein: CSAKGVGTYEQYF. V is TRBV20-1 and J is TRBJ2-7; perhaps TRBD1 as D (5 bases). The CDR3 contains 13 residues. Trimming pared 4 bases from V and 2 bases from J, leaving 12 bases between. CDR1 is DFQATT and CDR2 is SNEGSKA in the germline V gene (reference sequence).

This clonotype was picked up a small number of times. This chain uses TRBV29-1 with TRBJ2-1, with D possibly being TRBD1 (6 bases). The CDR3 is made up of 13 amino acids. Germline V gene data show CDR1 as SQVTM and CDR2 as ANQGSEA. V shed 5 bases and J shed 4 bases, with 12 bases lying between them. CDR3 DNA: TGCAGCGTTAGACAGGACCTTTACAATGAGCAGTTCTTC. Translating gives CSVRQDLYNEQFF.

The genes are TRBV10-3 and TRBJ2-1, with 7 bases aligning to TRBD2. V dropped 2 bases and J dropped 3; count of bases not matched to a gene: 19. Germline CDR1 ENHRY, CDR2 SYGVKD. This CDR3 contains 20 residues. The DNA for the CDR3 is TGTGCCATCAGTGAGGGACCCGGGACTAAGTCCCACCAATTCTACAATGAGCAGTTCTTC. Its translation: CAISEGPGTKSHQFYNEQFF.

V is TRBV20-1 and J is TRBJ2-2, with D unclear. CDR3 length: 12 residues. The germline V gene has CDR1 DFQATT and CDR2 SNEGSKA (reference sequence). V was cut by 0 bases and J by 5 bases, with 4 bases left in between. CDR3 loop: CSARDGTGELFF. The CDR3 coding sequence is TGCAGTGCTAGAGATGGGACCGGGGAGCTGTTTTTT.